This TCR beta chain was captured by sequencing in a study of T cell clonality in common variable immunodeficiency. Study-wide results and caveats: In common variable immunodeficiency, TCR beta chains reportedly carried fewer deletions and N-nucleotide insertions. Fewer TCRbeta clones were shared among CVID subjects than controls.

This clone was detected a few times. Its antigen is unknown. With the read ending 3 residues before the CDR3 end, the germline J gene is used to fill in that end. Looked up from germline, CDR1 is LNHDA and CDR2 is SQIVND (reference sequence). J lost 1 base, V lost 4 bases, and 3 bases had no gene match. This CDR3 has 14 residues. Blood samples were heparinized, about 5 to 9 ml per donor. Sequencing input was equivalent genomic DNA from CVID and controls. Produced via immunoSEQ multiplex PCR; TCRdb's table is partial and in-frame only. Altogether tens of thousands of clones were found in the sample, and no singletons occur.

The receptor's source is a person aged 18 to 70 in good health. The chain combines TRBV19 with TRBJ1-1; TRBD1 agrees at 7 bases. Sequencing was performed on peripheral blood mononuclear cells. Here the CDR3 reads CASSTGTENTEAFF. The DNA read from the CDR3 is TGTGCCAGTAGTACGGGGACAGAGAACACTGAA. Complete variable domain (other parts from reference TRBV19 and TRBJ1-1): DGGITQSPKYLFRKEGQNVTLSCEQNLNHDAMYWYRQDPGQGLRLIYYSQIVNDFQKGDIAEGYSVSREKKESFPLTVTSAQKNPTAFYLCASSTGTENTEAFFGQGTRLTVV.